This TCR beta chain was captured by sequencing in a study of cytomegalovirus exposure and HLA in healthy donors. From germline, CDR1 is MNHEY and CDR2 SVGAGI. This CDR3 spans 15 amino acids. Trimming cost V 5 bases and J 6 bases; bases outside gene matches: 6. Amplification used 60 Vbeta primers and 13 Jbeta primers. Only in-frame clones appear in the TCRdb table, and some are missing; sequencing was by immunoSEQ multiplex PCR. The sample consists of 150,000 to 200,000 clones, almost 85% of them appearing once. Specimen: PBMCs. This sequence was found in a woman aged 45-60 years in good health and CMV-seronegative. The chain combines TRBV6-5 with TRBJ1-4; 10 nucleotides agree with TRBD1. As DNA, the CDR3 is TGTGCCAGCAGTCCAGGGACAGGGGTGGATGAAAAACTGTTTTTT. It translates to CASSPGTGVDEKLFF.